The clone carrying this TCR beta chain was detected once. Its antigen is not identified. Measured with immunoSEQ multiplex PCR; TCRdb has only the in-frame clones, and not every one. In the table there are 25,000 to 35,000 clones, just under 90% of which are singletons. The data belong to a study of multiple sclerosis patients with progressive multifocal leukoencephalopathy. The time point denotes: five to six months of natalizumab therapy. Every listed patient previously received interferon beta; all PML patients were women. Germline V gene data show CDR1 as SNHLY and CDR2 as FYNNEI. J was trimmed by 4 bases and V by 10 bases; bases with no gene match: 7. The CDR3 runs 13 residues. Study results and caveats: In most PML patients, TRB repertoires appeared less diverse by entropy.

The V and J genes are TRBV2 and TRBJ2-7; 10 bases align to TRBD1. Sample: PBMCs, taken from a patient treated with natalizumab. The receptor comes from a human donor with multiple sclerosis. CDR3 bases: TGTGCCACTAACCGGGACAGGGGATACGAGCAGTACTTC. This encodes CATNRDRGYEQYF.